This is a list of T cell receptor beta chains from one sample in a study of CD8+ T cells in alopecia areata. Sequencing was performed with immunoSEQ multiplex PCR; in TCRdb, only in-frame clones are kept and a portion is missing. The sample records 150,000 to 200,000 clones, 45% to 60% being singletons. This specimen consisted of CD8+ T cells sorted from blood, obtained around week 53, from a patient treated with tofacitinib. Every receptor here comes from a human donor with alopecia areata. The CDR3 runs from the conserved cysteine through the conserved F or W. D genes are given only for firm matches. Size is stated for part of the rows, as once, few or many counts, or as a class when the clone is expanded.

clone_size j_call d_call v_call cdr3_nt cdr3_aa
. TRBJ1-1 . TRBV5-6 TGTGCCAGCAGCTTGGCCCTTTTCCCTGAAGCTTTCTTT CASSLALFPEAFF
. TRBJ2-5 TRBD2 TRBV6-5 TGTGCCAGCAGTTACTCTGGGACTAGCGGACTCGGGACCCAGTACTTC CASSYSGTSGLGTQYF
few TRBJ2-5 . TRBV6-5 TGTGCCAGCAGTTACGTCGGCAACCAAGAGACCCAGTACTTC CASSYVGNQETQYF
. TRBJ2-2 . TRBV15 TGTGCCACCAGCTTTTCGAGGGGCGGGGAGCTGTTTTTT CATSFSRGGELFF
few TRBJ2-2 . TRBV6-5 TGTGCCAGCAGACCCCAGGGAAACGGGGAGCTGTTTTTT CASRPQGNGELFF
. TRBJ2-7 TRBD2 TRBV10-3 TGTGCCATCAGTGAGGGACTAGCGGGTTCTGGCGGCTACGAGCAGTACTTC CAISEGLAGSGGYEQYF
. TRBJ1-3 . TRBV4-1 TGCGCCAGCAGCCAAGATTCTCGGTCTGGAAACACCATATATTTT CASSQDSRSGNTIYF
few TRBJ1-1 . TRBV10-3 TGTGCCATCAGGGACAGCGGGTACGCGGGCACTGAAGCTTTCTTT CAIRDSGYAGTEAFF
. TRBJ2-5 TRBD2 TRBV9 TGTGCCAGCAGCGTCGGACTAGCCCCTCAAGAGACCCAGTACTTC CASSVGLAPQETQYF
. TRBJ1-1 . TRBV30 TGTGCCTGGAGCGTCGGGACGGCGAACACTGAAGCTTTCTTT CAWSVGTANTEAFF